This T cell receptor (beta chain) appears in the sequencing data of a study of T cells after yellow fever vaccination. TCRdb reprocessed the 5' RACE reads with MiXCR, giving one entry per CDR3 protein. The table shows roughly 350,000 distinct CDR3 sequences, with approximately 4% occurring only once. This receptor was obtained from a young man who received the YFV17D yellow fever vaccine. The sample was PBMCs, taken 5 days after the yellow fever booster vaccination.

The CDR3 coding sequence is TGTGCCAGCAAGGTCGCCCTGGAGCAGTTCTTC. Amino acid sequence: CASKVALEQFF. The chain has TRBV6-2 or TRBV6-3 and TRBJ2-1; the D is unclear. In germline, CDR1 is MNHEY, CDR2 SVGEGT. The ends were cut back, 7 bases at V and 10 bases at J, with 11 bases in the middle. The CDR3 loop spans 11 amino acids.